This entry describes one T cell receptor (beta chain). The entry originates in a study of blood T cell repertoires in COVID-19. Across the whole study: The origin of the acute and convalescent COVID-19 samples was the United States, Italy and Spain. From T cells, B-cell-depleted T cells, or PBMCs came the material, which was cDNA or gDNA.

Participant ages covered about 18 to 95 years across 24 US areas. Participant-given clinical history determined each cohort assignment. The assay was immunoSEQ multiplex PCR, and TCRdb's table has in-frame clones only and misses some. The profile covers 250,000 to 300,000 clones, with about 86% appearing a single time and about 3% taken by the ten largest. V was cut by 0 bases and J by 7 bases, with 13 bases left in between. From germline, CDR1 is SGDLS and CDR2 YYNGEE. The length of the CDR3 is 14 residues. The specimen sequenced was PBMCs or T cells enriched from blood (not recorded which). The TCR sequence derives from a man aged 50 to 59 who had recovered from COVID-19. This chain connects TRBV9 to TRBJ1-1; D gene unclear. CDR3 sequence reads: CASSVDAPGNEAFF. The CDR3 nucleotides read TGTGCCAGCAGCGTAGACGCACCAGGAAATGAAGCTTTCTTT.